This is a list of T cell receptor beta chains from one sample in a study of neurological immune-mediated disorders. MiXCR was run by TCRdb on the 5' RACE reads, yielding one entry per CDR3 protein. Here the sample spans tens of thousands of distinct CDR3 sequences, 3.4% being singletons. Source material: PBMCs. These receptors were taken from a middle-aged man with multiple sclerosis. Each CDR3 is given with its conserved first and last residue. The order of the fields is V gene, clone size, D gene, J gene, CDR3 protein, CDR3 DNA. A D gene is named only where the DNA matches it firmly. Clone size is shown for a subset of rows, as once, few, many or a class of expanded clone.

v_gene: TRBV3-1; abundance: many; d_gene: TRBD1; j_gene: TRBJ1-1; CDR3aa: CASSQVGGGHTEAFF; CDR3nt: TGTGCCAGCAGCCAAGTTGGAGGGGGCCACACTGAAGCTTTCTTT
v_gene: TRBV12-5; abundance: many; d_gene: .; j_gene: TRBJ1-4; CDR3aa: CASGLARTASATNEKLFF; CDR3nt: TGTGCTAGTGGTTTGGCCCGGACAGCTAGTGCAACTAATGAAAAACTGTTTTTT
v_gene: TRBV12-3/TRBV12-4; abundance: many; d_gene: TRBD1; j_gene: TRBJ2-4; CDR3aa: CASSPMHRGNIQYF; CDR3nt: TGTGCCAGCAGTCCCATGCACAGGGGAAACATTCAGTACTTC
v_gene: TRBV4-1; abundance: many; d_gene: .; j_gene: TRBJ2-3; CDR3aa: CASSQEPPDTQYF; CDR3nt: TGCGCCAGCAGCCAAGAGCCTCCAGATACGCAGTATTTT
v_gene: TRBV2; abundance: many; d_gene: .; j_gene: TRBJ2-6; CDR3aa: CARVRANVLTF; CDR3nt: TGTGCCAGAGTCAGGGCCAACGTCCTGACTTTC
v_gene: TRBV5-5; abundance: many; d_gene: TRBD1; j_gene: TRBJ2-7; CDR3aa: CASSFQTGAYEQYF; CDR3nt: TGTGCCAGCAGCTTTCAAACAGGGGCCTACGAGCAGTACTTC
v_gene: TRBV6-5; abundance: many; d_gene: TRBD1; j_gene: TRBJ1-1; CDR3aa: CATKGQGNTEAFF; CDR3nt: TGTGCCACTAAGGGACAGGGGAACACTGAAGCTTTCTTT
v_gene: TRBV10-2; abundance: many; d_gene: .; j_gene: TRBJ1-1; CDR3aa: CASLSLRGRGTEAFF; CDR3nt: TGCGCCAGCTTATCTTTGAGGGGTCGTGGCACTGAAGCTTTCTTT
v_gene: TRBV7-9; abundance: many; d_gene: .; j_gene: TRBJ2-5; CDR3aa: CASSPMGGRETQYF; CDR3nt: TGTGCCAGCAGCCCCATGGGGGGGCGAGAGACCCAGTACTTC
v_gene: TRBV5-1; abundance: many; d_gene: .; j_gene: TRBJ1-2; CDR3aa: CASSPTLYGYTF; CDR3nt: TGCGCCAGCAGCCCCACCCTCTATGGCTACACCTTC
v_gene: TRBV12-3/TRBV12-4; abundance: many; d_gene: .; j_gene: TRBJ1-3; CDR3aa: CASSLTPRRNTIYF; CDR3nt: TGTGCCAGCAGCCTGACGCCTCGTCGAAACACCATATATTTT
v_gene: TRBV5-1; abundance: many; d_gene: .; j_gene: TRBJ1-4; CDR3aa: CASSYGGGNEKLFF; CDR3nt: TGCGCCAGCAGCTATGGTGGGGGTAATGAAAAACTGTTTTTT
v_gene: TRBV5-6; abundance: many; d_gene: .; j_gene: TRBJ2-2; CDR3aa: CASRAWGSGELFF; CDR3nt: TGTGCCAGCAGGGCCTGGGGCTCCGGGGAGCTGTTTTTT
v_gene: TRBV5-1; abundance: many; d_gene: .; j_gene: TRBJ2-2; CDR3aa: CASSSGDGTNTGELFF; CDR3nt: TGCGCCAGCAGCTCTGGGGACGGAACGAACACCGGGGAGCTGTTTTTT
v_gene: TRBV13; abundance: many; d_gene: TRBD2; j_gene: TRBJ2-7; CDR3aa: CASRVRGGKGREQYF; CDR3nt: TGTGCCAGCAGGGTGCGGGGGGGTAAGGGGCGAGAGCAGTACTTC
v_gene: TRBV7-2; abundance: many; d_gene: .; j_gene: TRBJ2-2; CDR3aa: CASPRGTTGELFF; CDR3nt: TGTGCCAGCCCTCGCGGGACCACCGGGGAGCTGTTTTTT
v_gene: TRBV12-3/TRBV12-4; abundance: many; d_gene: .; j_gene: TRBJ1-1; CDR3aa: CASSSSGSNTEAFF; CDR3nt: TGTGCCAGCAGTTCTTCTGGGTCTAACACTGAAGCTTTCTTT
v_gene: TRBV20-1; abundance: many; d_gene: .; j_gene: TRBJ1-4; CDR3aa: CSAILSEGEKLFF; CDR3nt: TGCAGTGCGATCCTGTCCGAGGGGGAAAAACTGTTTTTT
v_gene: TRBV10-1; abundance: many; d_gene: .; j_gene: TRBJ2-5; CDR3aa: CASSGQVQETQYF; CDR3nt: TGCGCCAGCAGTGGACAGGTTCAAGAGACCCAGTACTTC
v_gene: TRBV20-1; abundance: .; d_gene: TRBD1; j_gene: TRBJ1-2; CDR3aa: CSARGQGAYGYTF; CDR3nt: TGCAGTGCTAGAGGACAGGGGGCCTATGGCTACACCTTC
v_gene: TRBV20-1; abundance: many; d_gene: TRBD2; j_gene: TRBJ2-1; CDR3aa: CSARTGGPWNEQFF; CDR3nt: TGCAGTGCTAGAACGGGAGGGCCTTGGAATGAGCAGTTCTTC
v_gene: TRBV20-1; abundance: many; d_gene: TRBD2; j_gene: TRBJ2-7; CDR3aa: CSARLAGGEQYF; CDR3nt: TGCAGTGCTAGACTAGCGGGGGGCGAGCAGTACTTC
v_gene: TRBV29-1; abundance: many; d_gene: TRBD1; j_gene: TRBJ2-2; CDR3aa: CSVGQGANTGELFF; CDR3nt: TGCAGCGTTGGACAGGGGGCGAACACCGGGGAGCTGTTTTTT
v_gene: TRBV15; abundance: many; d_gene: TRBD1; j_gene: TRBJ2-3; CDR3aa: CATSRAGTGLTDTQYF; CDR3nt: TGTGCCACCAGCAGGGCCGGGACAGGGCTCACAGATACGCAGTATTTT
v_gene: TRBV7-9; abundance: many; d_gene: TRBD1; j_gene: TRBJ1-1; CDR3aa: CASSLWGQGDTEAFF; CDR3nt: TGTGCCAGCAGCTTATGGGGACAGGGGGACACTGAAGCTTTCTTT
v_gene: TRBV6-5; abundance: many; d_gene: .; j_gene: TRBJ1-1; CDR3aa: CASSYSGLTEAFF; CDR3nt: TGTGCCAGCAGTTACTCAGGGCTCACTGAAGCTTTCTTT
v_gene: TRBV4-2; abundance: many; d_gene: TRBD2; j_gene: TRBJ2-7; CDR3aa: CASSQASGAGTNEQYF; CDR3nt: TGTGCCAGCAGCCAGGCCTCGGGAGCGGGAACCAACGAGCAGTACTTC
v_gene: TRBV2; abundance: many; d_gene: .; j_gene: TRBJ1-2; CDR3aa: CASSEDGGVTYGYTF; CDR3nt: TGTGCCAGCAGTGAAGATGGTGGCGTTACCTATGGCTACACCTTC
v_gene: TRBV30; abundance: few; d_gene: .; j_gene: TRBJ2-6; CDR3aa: CAWSRDRSSSGANVLTF; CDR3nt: TGTGCCTGGAGCCGCGACAGGTCAAGCTCTGGGGCCAACGTCCTGACTTTC
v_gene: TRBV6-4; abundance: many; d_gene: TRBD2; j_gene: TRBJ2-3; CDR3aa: CASSDSSGTSGGETDTQYF; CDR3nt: TGTGCCAGCAGTGACTCCTCCGGGACTAGCGGGGGGGAAACAGATACGCAGTATTTT
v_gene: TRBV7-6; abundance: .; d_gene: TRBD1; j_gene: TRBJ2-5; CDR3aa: CASSRSGTAVETQYF; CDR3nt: TGTGCCAGCAGCCGCTCTGGGACAGCGGTAGAGACCCAGTACTTC
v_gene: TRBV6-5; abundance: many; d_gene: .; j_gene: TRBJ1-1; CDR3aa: CASSRGQSEAFF; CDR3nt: TGTGCCAGCAGTCGAGGACAGTCTGAAGCTTTCTTT
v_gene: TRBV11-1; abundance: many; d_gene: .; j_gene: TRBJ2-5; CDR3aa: CASSPTGRVRYF; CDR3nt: TGTGCCAGCAGCCCCACAGGGAGGGTCAGGTACTTC
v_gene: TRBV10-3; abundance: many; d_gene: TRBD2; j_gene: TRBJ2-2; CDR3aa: CAITGLANTGELFF; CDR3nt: TGTGCCATCACTGGACTAGCGAACACCGGGGAGCTGTTTTTT
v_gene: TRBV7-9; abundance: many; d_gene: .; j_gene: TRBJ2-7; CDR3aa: CASSLVGASTYEQYF; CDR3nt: TGTGCCAGCAGCTTAGTAGGGGCCTCGACCTACGAGCAGTACTTC
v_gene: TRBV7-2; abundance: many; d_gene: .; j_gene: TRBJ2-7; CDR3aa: CASSLGGTLEQYF; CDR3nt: TGTGCCAGCAGCTTAGGGGGGACCCTGGAGCAGTACTTC
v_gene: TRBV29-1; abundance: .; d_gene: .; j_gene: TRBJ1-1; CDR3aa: CSEGGRENTEAFF; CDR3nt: TGCAGCGAGGGAGGAAGGGAGAACACTGAAGCTTTCTTT